These 8 T cell receptor beta chains originate from one sample sequenced in a study of T cells in Graves' hyperthyroidism and ophthalmopathy. Researchers took RNA transcripts and amplified the TCR beta CDR3 regions from them. A first-round RT-PCR of the TCR CDR3 used the HTBI primer set. TCRdb re-derived calls from the multiplex PCR reads in MiXCR, one entry per CDR3 protein. The sample lists 250,000 or so distinct CDR3 sequences; 13% to 15% were seen once. The sequenced material came from blood. Receptors originate from a woman aged 45 to 65 with Graves' hyperthyroidism that later progressed to Graves' ophthalmopathy.

This clonotype was detected many times. The rearrangement joins TRBV6-1 to TRBJ2-1; TRBD2 matches 11 bases. This CDR3 spans 20 amino acids. Germline CDR1 reads MNHNS; CDR2 reads SASEGT. With 2 bases clipped from V and 4 bases from J, the junction kept 16 bases outside the gene matches. DNA of the CDR3: TGTGCCAGCAGTGAATTCGGGAGACTAGCGGGACGGCAGGGGTACAATGAGCAGTTCTTC. Its protein is CASSEFGRLAGRQGYNEQFF.

This clonotype was counted a single time. This chain uses TRBV7-9 with TRBJ2-1, with 7 nucleotides matching TRBD1. The V and J ends lost 4 bases and 8 bases, in that order; junction bases with no gene match: 29. From germline, CDR1 is SEHNR and CDR2 FQNEAQ (reference sequence). CDR3 length: 21 amino acids. This CDR3 is CASSSRPHNLVDRPSKDEQFF. CDR3 bases: TGTGCCAGCAGCTCGCGTCCGCACAATTTGGTGGACAGGCCGAGCAAGGATGAGCAGTTCTTC.

The table lists this clonotype with many counts. The chain recombines TRBV5-1 with TRBJ1-2; D possibly corresponds to TRBD1 (5 bases). V lost 4 bases and J lost 8, with 18 bases in between. The CDR3 runs 14 residues. Germline CDR1 SGHRS, CDR2 YFSETQ. CDR3 sequence: CASSPAGQGLGYTF. The CDR3 coding sequence is TGCGCCAGCAGCCCGGCGGGGCAGGGCCTGGGCTACACCTTC.

This clonotype was seen repeatedly, ten times or more. The rearrangement uses TRBV6-1 and TRBJ2-7; 9 nucleotides line up with TRBD1. The CDR3 extends over 15 amino acids. Germline V gene data show CDR1 as MNHNS and CDR2 as SASEGT. Unmatched junction bases numbered 9, after V lost 5 bases and J lost 4 bases. CDR3 loop: CASSLSGTGRYEQYF. CDR3 nucleotides: TGTGCCAGCAGTCTCTCCGGGACAGGGAGGTACGAGCAGTACTTC.

This clonotype has at least ten counts. V is TRBV28 and J is TRBJ2-1; possible D gene TRBD2, 6 bases. The V end was cut by 4 bases, the J end by 8 bases, with 18 bases between. The germline V gene has CDR1 MDHEN and CDR2 SYDVKM. The length of the CDR3 is 15 residues. In DNA form, the CDR3 reads TGTGCCAGCAGTTCCCCCCCTCGACTAGTTTATGAGCAGTTCTTC. It encodes CASSSPPRLVYEQFF.

This clonotype was seen repeatedly, ten times or more. J is TRBJ1-2 and V is TRBV7-9; tentatively, D is TRBD1 (6 bases). Germline lookup yields CDR1 SEHNR and CDR2 FQNEAQ (reference sequence). V was clipped by 10 bases and J by 6 bases, with 18 bases between them. This CDR3 is 13 amino acids long. CDR3 region: CANEDSPGDGYTF. In DNA, the CDR3 is TGTGCCAATGAGGACAGTCCGGGGGATGGCTACACCTTC.

The sample holds many counts of this clonotype. The chain has TRBV5-5 and TRBJ2-7; D call uncertain. The CDR3 totals 13 residues. Germline values: CDR1 SGHKS, CDR2 YYEKEE (reference sequence). Deletions cut 4 bases from V and 4 bases from J, with 12 bases between. Written as DNA, the CDR3 is TGTGCCAGCAGCACCTGGACGGCATACGAGCAGTACTTC. Translated, it gives CASSTWTAYEQYF.

This clonotype was counted many times. This chain joins TRBV2 and TRBJ2-2; D may be TRBD1 (6 bases). This CDR3 has 16 amino acids. Trimming took 3 bases from V and 5 from J, leaving 16 bases between them. Looked up from germline, CDR1 is SNHLY and CDR2 is FYNNEI. CDR3: CASSERLGAETGELFF. CDR3 sequence (DNA): TGTGCCAGCAGTGAGAGGCTGGGGGCGGAAACCGGGGAGCTGTTTTTT.